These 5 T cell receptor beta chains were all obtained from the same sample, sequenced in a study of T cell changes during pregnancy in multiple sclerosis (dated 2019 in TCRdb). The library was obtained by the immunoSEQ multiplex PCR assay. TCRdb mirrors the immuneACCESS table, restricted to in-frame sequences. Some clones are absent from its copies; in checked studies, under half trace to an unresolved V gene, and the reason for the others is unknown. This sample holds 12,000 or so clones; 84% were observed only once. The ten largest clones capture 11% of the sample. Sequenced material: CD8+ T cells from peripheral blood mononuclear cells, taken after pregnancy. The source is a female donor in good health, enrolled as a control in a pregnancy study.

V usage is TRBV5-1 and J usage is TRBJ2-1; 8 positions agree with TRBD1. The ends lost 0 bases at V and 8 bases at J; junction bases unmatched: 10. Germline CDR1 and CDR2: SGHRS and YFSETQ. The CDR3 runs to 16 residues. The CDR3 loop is CASSLGGDRPPYEQFF. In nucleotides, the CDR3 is TGCGCCAGCAGCTTGGGAGGGGACAGGCCCCCGTATGAGCAGTTCTTC.

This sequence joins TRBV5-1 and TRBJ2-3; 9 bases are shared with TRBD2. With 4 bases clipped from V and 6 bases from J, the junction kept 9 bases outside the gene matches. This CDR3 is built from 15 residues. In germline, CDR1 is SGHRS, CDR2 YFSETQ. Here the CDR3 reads CASSQIAGEADTQYF. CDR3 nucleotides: TGCGCCAGCAGCCAGATAGCGGGAGAGGCGGATACGCAGTATTTT.

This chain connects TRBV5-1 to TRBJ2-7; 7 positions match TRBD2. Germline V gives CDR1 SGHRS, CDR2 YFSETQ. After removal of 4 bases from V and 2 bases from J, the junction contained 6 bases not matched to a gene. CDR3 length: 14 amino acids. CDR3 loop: CASSPGRGAYEQYF. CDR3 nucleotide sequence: TGCGCCAGCAGCCCTGGTCGGGGGGCCTACGAGCAGTACTTC.

The chain's CDR3 is CASSGSGNTIYF. CDR3 nucleotides: TGTGCCAGCAGCGGGTCTGGAAACACCATATATTTT. The rearrangement links TRBV28 to TRBJ1-3; no definite D call. With 6 bases removed from V and 1 base from J, the gap between germline ends came to 4 bases. In germline, CDR1 is MDHEN, CDR2 SYDVKM. The CDR3 runs to 12 residues.

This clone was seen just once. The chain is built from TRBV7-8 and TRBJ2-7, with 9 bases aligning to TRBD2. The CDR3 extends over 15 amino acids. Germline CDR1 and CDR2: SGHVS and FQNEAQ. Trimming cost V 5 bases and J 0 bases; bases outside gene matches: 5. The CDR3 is CASSPPGLASYEQYF. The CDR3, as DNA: TGTGCCAGCAGCCCACCGGGACTAGCCTCCTACGAGCAGTACTTC.